This TCR beta chain is from a study of memory CD4+ T cells and cytomegalovirus serostatus. Study-level information: This sample comes from healthy Belgian adults, roughly nine CMV seropositive, approximately 24 seronegative.

Profiling relied on immunoSEQ multiplex PCR, and the TCRdb table lists in-frame clones only, not all of them. The top ten hold approximately 1.9% of the sample, which has some 52,000 clones, around four fifths seen once. As concerns this clone: Its specificity is unknown.

Between the trimmed V and J ends, which lost 3 bases and 5 bases, there was a span of 10 bases. Per germline, CDR1 SQVTM and CDR2 ANQGSEA. The CDR3 sequence is 12 residues long. Study outcomes and limitations: Of 150 to 200 reported CMV TCRbeta sequences, about 70 were found in memory CD4+ repertoires. A US-trained random forest predicted CMV serostatus with median AUC roughly 0.9.

The sort gate was single viable CD3+CD4+CD8-CD45RO+ cells for memory CD4+ T cells. CD4+ T cells were isolated by positive magnetic selection. Sequencing was carried out using memory CD4+ T cells from blood. The V call is TRBV29-1, the J call TRBJ1-2; D is perhaps TRBD1 (5 bases). The sequence was obtained from an adult in good health and CMV-seropositive. The CDR3 region is CSVEGQKYGYTF. CDR3 DNA: TGCAGCGTTGAGGGGCAGAAGTATGGCTACACCTTC.